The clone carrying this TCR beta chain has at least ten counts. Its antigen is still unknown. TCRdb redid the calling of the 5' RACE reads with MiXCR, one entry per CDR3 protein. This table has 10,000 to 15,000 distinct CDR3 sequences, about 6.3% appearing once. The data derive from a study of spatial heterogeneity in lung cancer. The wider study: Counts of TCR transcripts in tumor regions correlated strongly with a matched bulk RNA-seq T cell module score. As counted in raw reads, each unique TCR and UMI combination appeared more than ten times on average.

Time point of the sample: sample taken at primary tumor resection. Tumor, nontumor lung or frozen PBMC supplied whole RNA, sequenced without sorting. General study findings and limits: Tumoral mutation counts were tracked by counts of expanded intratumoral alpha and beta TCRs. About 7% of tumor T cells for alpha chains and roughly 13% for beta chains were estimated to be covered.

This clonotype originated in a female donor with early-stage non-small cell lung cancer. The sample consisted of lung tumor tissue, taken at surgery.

The CDR3 DNA is TGTGCCAGCAGCTTGACTAGCGGGAGGGTCTACGAGCAGTACTTC. It translates to CASSLTSGRVYEQYF. This chain links TRBV7-2 with TRBJ2-7; 14 nucleotides line up with TRBD2. Trimming cost V 3 bases and J 3 bases; bases outside gene matches: 1. This CDR3 is built from 15 residues. Germline V lookup: CDR1 SGHTA, CDR2 FQGNSA. Variable domain in full (rest from reference TRBV7-2 and TRBJ2-7): GAGVSQSPSNKVTEKGKDVELRCDPISGHTALYWYRQSLGQGLEFLIYFQGNSAPDKSGLPSDRFSAERTGGSVSTLTIQRTQQEDSAVYLCASSLTSGRVYEQYFGPGTRLTVT.